The 3 T cell receptor beta chains given below trace back to one sample, sequenced in a study of T cells expressing NK-cell markers. TCRdb reanalyzed the 5' RACE reads and collapses them to one entry per CDR3 protein, without DNA. This sample contains more than 120,000 distinct CDR3 sequences. The sequenced material came from blood T cells: a sorted CD56 or NKG2C T cell subset, CD4+ or CD8+ T cells, or bulk PBMC T cells (not recorded which). These receptor sequences come from a young man in good health.

The V call is TRBV7-9, the J call TRBJ1-3; TCRdb proposes TRBD1, but this gene call is untestable without DNA. CDR1 SEHNR and CDR2 FQNEAQ come from the germline V gene (reference sequence). The CDR3 runs to 16 residues. CDR3 region: CASSDHGGPSGNTIYF.

The V gene is TRBV25-1, the J gene TRBJ2-3; TCRdb gives TRBD2 as the D gene, but with no DNA this cannot be confirmed. This CDR3 contains 16 residues. Germline V gene lookup returns CDR1 MGHDK and CDR2 SYGVNS. The chain's CDR3 is CASSEPSGSLLDTQYF. The entire variable domain, with the rest obtained from reference TRBV25-1 and TRBJ2-3, is as follows: EADIYQTPRYLVIGTGKKITLECSQTMGHDKMYWYQQDPGMELHLIHYSYGVNSTEKGDLSSESTVSRIRTEHFPLTLESARPSHTSQYLCASSEPSGSLLDTQYFGPGTRLTVL.

This chain connects TRBV29-1 to TRBJ2-3; TCRdb designates TRBD1, a call that cannot be tested without DNA. CDR1 and CDR2 (germline): SQVTM, ANQGSEA. There are 14 residues in the CDR3. CDR3 sequence reads: CSVTGGSGTDTQYF.